These T cell receptor beta chains were read from a single sample in a study of Ad26.COV2.S vaccination and SARS-CoV-2 variants. TCRdb's table, derived via immunoSEQ multiplex PCR, lists solely in-frame clones and lacks some. The sample lists under 400,000 clones; more than 75% were seen once. This specimen was peripheral blood, taken in a trial of Ad26.COV2.S vaccine versus placebo. The receptors come from a person aged 18 to 59 who received the Ad26.COV2.S COVID-19 vaccine or a placebo. CDR3s include the opening cysteine and the closing phenylalanine or tryptophan. The order of the fields is D gene, clone size, V gene, CDR3 length, J gene, CDR3 DNA, CDR3 protein. The D gene is left open where the match is weak. Size is omitted from some rows. Given values are once, few, many or a class for expanded clones.

d_call: -
clone_size: -
v_call: TRBV13
cdr3_length: 13
j_call: TRBJ2-7
cdr3_nt: TGTGCCAGCAGCACCGGACAGCTCTACGAGCAGTACTTC
cdr3_aa: CASSTGQLYEQYF

d_call: TRBD1
clone_size: -
v_call: TRBV19
cdr3_length: 15
j_call: TRBJ1-1
cdr3_nt: TGTGCCAGTAGTCCCGGACAGGGGGCGTATACTGAAGCTTTCTTT
cdr3_aa: CASSPGQGAYTEAFF

d_call: -
clone_size: -
v_call: TRBV5-1
cdr3_length: 18
j_call: TRBJ2-7
cdr3_nt: TGCGCCAGCAGCTTGACCCCAACCGGGACTGCAGGGTCCTACGAGCAGTACTTC
cdr3_aa: CASSLTPTGTAGSYEQYF

d_call: -
clone_size: -
v_call: TRBV10-2
cdr3_length: 15
j_call: TRBJ2-1
cdr3_nt: TGCGCCAGCAGGGCAGCGTTGAGCTCCTACAATGAGCAGTTCTTC
cdr3_aa: CASRAALSSYNEQFF

d_call: -
clone_size: -
v_call: TRBV7-6
cdr3_length: 16
j_call: TRBJ1-3
cdr3_nt: TGTGCCAGCAGCTCAACAGGGTCCCTCTCTGGAAACACCATATATTTT
cdr3_aa: CASSSTGSLSGNTIYF

d_call: -
clone_size: -
v_call: TRBV10-1
cdr3_length: 13
j_call: TRBJ1-4
cdr3_nt: TGCGCCCACCCTCGGGAGAGAGATGAAAAACTGTTTTTT
cdr3_aa: CAHPRERDEKLFF

d_call: -
clone_size: -
v_call: TRBV5-4
cdr3_length: 16
j_call: TRBJ1-1
cdr3_nt: TGTGCCAGCAGCTTGGATGGAGGTACCATGAACACTGAAGCTTTCTTT
cdr3_aa: CASSLDGGTMNTEAFF

d_call: -
clone_size: -
v_call: TRBV6-5
cdr3_length: 13
j_call: TRBJ2-2
cdr3_nt: TGTGCCAGCAGTTTCCTTGGCACCGGGGAGCTGTTTTTT
cdr3_aa: CASSFLGTGELFF

d_call: -
clone_size: -
v_call: TRBV30
cdr3_length: 13
j_call: TRBJ1-6
cdr3_nt: TGTGCCTGGACCAGAGGGCCCAATTCACCCCTCCACTTT
cdr3_aa: CAWTRGPNSPLHF

d_call: -
clone_size: few
v_call: TRBV7-2
cdr3_length: 14
j_call: TRBJ2-1
cdr3_nt: TGTGCCAGCAGCCCCGGGCCTGGTCTTTTTGAGCAGTTCTTC
cdr3_aa: CASSPGPGLFEQFF

d_call: -
clone_size: few
v_call: TRBV19
cdr3_length: 12
j_call: TRBJ1-6
cdr3_nt: TGTGCCAGTAGTCGGGTGGGAGGTCAACTCCACTTT
cdr3_aa: CASSRVGGQLHF

d_call: TRBD1
clone_size: -
v_call: TRBV10-2
cdr3_length: 13
j_call: TRBJ2-1
cdr3_nt: TGCGCCAGTACAAGGGGGCTGGGCAATGAGCAGTTCTTC
cdr3_aa: CASTRGLGNEQFF

d_call: -
clone_size: -
v_call: TRBV4-1
cdr3_length: 13
j_call: TRBJ2-7
cdr3_nt: TGCGCCAGCAGCCAATTTCTGGGCTACGAGCAGTACTTC
cdr3_aa: CASSQFLGYEQYF

d_call: -
clone_size: few
v_call: TRBV4-1
cdr3_length: 15
j_call: TRBJ2-1
cdr3_nt: TGCGCCAGCAGCCCCTGGGTTGGGATTAACAATGAGCAGTTCTTC
cdr3_aa: CASSPWVGINNEQFF

d_call: -
clone_size: -
v_call: TRBV7-9
cdr3_length: 15
j_call: TRBJ2-7
cdr3_nt: TGTGCCAGCAGCTTTCCCCGGGCCTCCACCTACGAGCAGTACTTC
cdr3_aa: CASSFPRASTYEQYF

d_call: -
clone_size: -
v_call: TRBV2
cdr3_length: 12
j_call: TRBJ1-5
cdr3_nt: TGTGCCAGCAGTCTCCAGGGTCCGCCCCAGCATTTT
cdr3_aa: CASSLQGPPQHF

d_call: -
clone_size: -
v_call: TRBV6-2/TRBV6-3
cdr3_length: 13
j_call: TRBJ1-1
cdr3_nt: TGTGCCAGCAGTTACTCAATGAACACTGAAGCTTTCTTT
cdr3_aa: CASSYSMNTEAFF

d_call: -
clone_size: -
v_call: TRBV7-2
cdr3_length: 14
j_call: TRBJ1-6
cdr3_nt: TGTGCCAGCAGCTTCGCGGGTGCTAATTCACCCCTCCACTTT
cdr3_aa: CASSFAGANSPLHF